This TCR beta chain was sequenced for a study of blood T cells in healthy people across ages. Study findings and constraints: The long-lived group displayed more naive CD4+ cells, plus higher diversity, than the aged donors did.

Sample-barcoded 5' priming and a J-beta primer mix drove a second PCR of roughly 6 to 12 cycles. A template-switch adaptor with 12 random nucleotides tagged each cDNA molecule. TCRdb recomputed calls from the 5' RACE reads with MiXCR, one row per CDR3 protein. In the table there are fewer than 700,000 distinct CDR3 sequences, around 48% of which are singletons. As concerns this clonotype: What it binds is not known.

The draw of peripheral blood yielded approximately 11 milliliters from each donor. The sequence was collected from a man older than 75 in good health. The material sequenced was blood.

This CDR3 is CASSGAPDRVNYGYTF. The DNA for the CDR3 is TGTGCCAGCAGCGGAGCGCCCGACAGGGTGAACTATGGCTACACCTTC. This chain uses TRBV9 with TRBJ1-2; 7 bases fit TRBD1. There are 16 residues in the CDR3. Trimming cost V 3 bases and J 2 bases; bases outside gene matches: 10. Germline V gene sequence: CDR1 SGDLS, CDR2 YYNGEE.